This entry lists 14 T cell receptor beta chains sequenced from one sample in a study of vaccination and CD4 T cells after COVID-19. Time point described: late sampling 161 to 241 days after vaccination in a few convalescent patients. Treatment defined: roughly 11-day PBMC culture with coronavirus spike peptide pools or control peptides (ViraFEST assay). No cognate antigen is known for these TCRs. Cultured CD4+ T cells had their DNA profiled by the Oncomine TCR Beta short-read assay. TCRdb fed the PCR reads into MiXCR, producing one record per CDR3 protein. Among more than 20,000 distinct CDR3 sequences, approximately 32% were seen once, and the ten largest hold approximately 10%. The sequencing used CD4+ T cells from blood, cultured in vitro, collected about 7 months after SARS-CoV-2 vaccination. The origin of the receptors is a human donor who had recovered from COVID-19.

The V gene is TRBV7-6, the J gene TRBJ2-7; D not resolved. The CDR3 loop spans 15 amino acids. Germline values: CDR1 SGHVS, CDR2 FNYEAQ. V was shortened by 1 base and J by 3 bases, with 13 bases between the two germline ends. CDR3 residues: CASSLDTGPGYEQYF. CDR3 sequence (DNA): TGTGCCAGCAGCTTAGATACGGGCCCCGGCTACGAGCAGTACTTC.

A few counts support this clonotype. The V gene is TRBV6-1, the J gene TRBJ2-7, with 10 nucleotides matching TRBD1. The CDR3 loop spans 14 amino acids. J lost 4 bases, V lost 6 bases, and 6 bases had no gene match. From germline, CDR1 is MNHNS and CDR2 SASEGT. CDR3 sequence: CASRRTGGNYEQYF. DNA for the CDR3: TGTGCCAGCAGACGGACAGGGGGTAATTACGAGCAGTACTTC.

In this sample, this clonotype turned up a few times. The chain couples TRBV15 to TRBJ2-7, with a weak D call TRBD1 (6 bases). The CDR3 sequence is 17 residues long. Trimming removed 2 bases from V and 2 bases from J, with 19 bases in between. Germline loops: CDR1 LNHNV, CDR2 YYDKDF (reference sequence). The CDR3 region is CATSRPATGQSTYEQYF. CDR3 nucleotide sequence: TGTGCCACCAGCAGACCCGCGACAGGTCAATCCACCTACGAGCAGTACTTC.

The chain carries TRBV7-6 and TRBJ1-1; a possible D gene is TRBD1 (6 bases). Per the germline V gene, CDR1 is SGHVS and CDR2 is FNYEAQ. V was pared by 6 bases and J by 1 base, with 9 bases between. There are 13 residues in the CDR3. CDR3: CASRKTGNTEAFF. The CDR3 region has the DNA TGTGCCAGCAGAAAGACAGGGAACACTGAAGCTTTCTTT. Based on the CDR3 plus reference TRBV7-6 and TRBJ1-1, the full variable domain is GAGVSQSPRYKVTKRGQDVALRCDPISGHVSLYWYRQALGQGPEFLTYFNYEAQQDKSGLPNDRFSAERPEGSISTLTIQRTEQRDSAMYRCASRKTGNTEAFFGQGTRLTVV.

The chain links TRBV20-1 to TRBJ2-5; 9 bases agree with TRBD2. The V segment lost 2 bases and the J segment 1 base; nucleotides outside the gene matches: 8. The germline V gene has CDR1 DFQATT and CDR2 SNEGSKA (reference sequence). This CDR3 region has 16 residues. The CDR3 nucleotides read TGCAGTGCTAGATCCCCTTGGACTAGCGCCCAAGAGACCCAGTACTTC. Translation: CSARSPWTSAQETQYF.

This chain links TRBV19 with TRBJ1-5; 10 positions agree with TRBD1. The trim removed 3 bases at V and 6 bases at J, leaving 5 bases unmatched. CDR3 size: 15 residues. Per germline, CDR1 LNHDA and CDR2 SQIVND (reference sequence). The CDR3 sequence: CASSINRDRGQPQHF. The CDR3 nucleotides read TGTGCCAGTAGTATTAATCGGGACAGGGGTCAGCCCCAGCATTTT.

The chain combines TRBV6-1 with TRBJ2-3; no clear D. The CDR3 sequence is 13 residues long. The germline V gene encodes CDR1 MNHNS and CDR2 SASEGT. The V and J ends lost 3 bases and 6 bases respectively, with 10 bases between them. CDR3 sequence (DNA): TGTGCCAGCAGTGATGGAGAGGAGGATACGCAGTATTTT. Its translation is CASSDGEEDTQYF.

This clonotype was recorded a few times. The chain employs TRBV20-1 and TRBJ1-2; D not resolved. V lost 6 bases, J lost 6 bases, and 14 bases lay in between. CDR3 length: 12 residues. The germline V gene encodes CDR1 DFQATT and CDR2 SNEGSKA (reference sequence). The CDR3 region has the DNA TGCAGTGCCGGCCCCGTATTAGATGGCTACACCTTC. Its translation: CSAGPVLDGYTF.

This sequence joins TRBV20-1 and TRBJ2-7; 11 bases are shared with TRBD2. V lost 6 bases to trimming and J lost 5 bases; unmatched junction nucleotides: 9. Per the germline V gene, CDR1 is DFQATT and CDR2 is SNEGSKA (reference sequence). The CDR3 has 14 amino acids. The CDR3 is CSATSGRLGHEQYF. The CDR3, as DNA: TGCAGTGCAACTAGCGGGAGACTCGGGCACGAGCAGTACTTC.

On this clonotype: The junction shows a germline mismatch at one end, possibly a read error. This chain uses TRBV20-1 with TRBJ1-5; D call uncertain. The V gene's germline CDR1 is DFQATT and CDR2 SNEGSKA (reference sequence). The CDR3 has 13 amino acids. The CDR3: CSASADSDQPQRF. CDR3 sequence (DNA): TGCAGTGCTAGTGCGGATAGCGATCAGCCCCAGCGTTTT.

The rearrangement links TRBV5-5 to TRBJ1-5; 8 bases match TRBD1. Germline CDR1 and CDR2: SGHKS and YYEKEE (reference sequence). This CDR3 spans 15 amino acids. Germline trimming cut 4 bases from V and 6 bases from J; bases unmatched to any gene: 9. CDR3 sequence: CASSPWTGSAQPQHF. The CDR3 DNA reads TGTGCCAGCAGCCCCTGGACAGGGTCAGCTCAGCCCCAGCATTTT.

This clonotype was counted a few times. The chain employs TRBV20-1 and TRBJ2-5; D ambiguous. Germline-derived CDR1 and CDR2 are DFQATT and SNEGSKA (reference sequence). The CDR3 spans 12 residues. V lost 4 bases to trimming and J lost 2 bases, with 8 bases between them. The CDR3 protein is CSATPDQETQYF. The CDR3, as DNA: TGCAGTGCTACCCCGGATCAAGAGACCCAGTACTTC.

This clonotype was counted between two and nine times. The chain recombines TRBV29-1 with TRBJ2-5, with a weak D call TRBD1 (6 bases). Trimming removed 6 bases at V and 8 bases at J, with 16 bases between. The CDR3 totals 12 residues. Germline CDR1 SQVTM, CDR2 ANQGSEA. CDR3 DNA: TGCAGCGTGGGACATACCCGGGGTACCCAGTACTTC. This gives the protein CSVGHTRGTQYF.

In its sample, this clonotype was seen a few times. The V and J genes are TRBV20-1 and TRBJ2-7; 8 bases are shared with TRBD1. The germline gives CDR1 DFQATT, CDR2 SNEGSKA (reference sequence). The trim removed 1 base at V and 2 bases at J, leaving 4 bases unmatched. CDR3 length: 14 amino acids. The CDR3 loop is CSARGRDRPYEQYF. CDR3 bases: TGCAGTGCTAGAGGTCGGGACAGGCCCTACGAGCAGTACTTC.